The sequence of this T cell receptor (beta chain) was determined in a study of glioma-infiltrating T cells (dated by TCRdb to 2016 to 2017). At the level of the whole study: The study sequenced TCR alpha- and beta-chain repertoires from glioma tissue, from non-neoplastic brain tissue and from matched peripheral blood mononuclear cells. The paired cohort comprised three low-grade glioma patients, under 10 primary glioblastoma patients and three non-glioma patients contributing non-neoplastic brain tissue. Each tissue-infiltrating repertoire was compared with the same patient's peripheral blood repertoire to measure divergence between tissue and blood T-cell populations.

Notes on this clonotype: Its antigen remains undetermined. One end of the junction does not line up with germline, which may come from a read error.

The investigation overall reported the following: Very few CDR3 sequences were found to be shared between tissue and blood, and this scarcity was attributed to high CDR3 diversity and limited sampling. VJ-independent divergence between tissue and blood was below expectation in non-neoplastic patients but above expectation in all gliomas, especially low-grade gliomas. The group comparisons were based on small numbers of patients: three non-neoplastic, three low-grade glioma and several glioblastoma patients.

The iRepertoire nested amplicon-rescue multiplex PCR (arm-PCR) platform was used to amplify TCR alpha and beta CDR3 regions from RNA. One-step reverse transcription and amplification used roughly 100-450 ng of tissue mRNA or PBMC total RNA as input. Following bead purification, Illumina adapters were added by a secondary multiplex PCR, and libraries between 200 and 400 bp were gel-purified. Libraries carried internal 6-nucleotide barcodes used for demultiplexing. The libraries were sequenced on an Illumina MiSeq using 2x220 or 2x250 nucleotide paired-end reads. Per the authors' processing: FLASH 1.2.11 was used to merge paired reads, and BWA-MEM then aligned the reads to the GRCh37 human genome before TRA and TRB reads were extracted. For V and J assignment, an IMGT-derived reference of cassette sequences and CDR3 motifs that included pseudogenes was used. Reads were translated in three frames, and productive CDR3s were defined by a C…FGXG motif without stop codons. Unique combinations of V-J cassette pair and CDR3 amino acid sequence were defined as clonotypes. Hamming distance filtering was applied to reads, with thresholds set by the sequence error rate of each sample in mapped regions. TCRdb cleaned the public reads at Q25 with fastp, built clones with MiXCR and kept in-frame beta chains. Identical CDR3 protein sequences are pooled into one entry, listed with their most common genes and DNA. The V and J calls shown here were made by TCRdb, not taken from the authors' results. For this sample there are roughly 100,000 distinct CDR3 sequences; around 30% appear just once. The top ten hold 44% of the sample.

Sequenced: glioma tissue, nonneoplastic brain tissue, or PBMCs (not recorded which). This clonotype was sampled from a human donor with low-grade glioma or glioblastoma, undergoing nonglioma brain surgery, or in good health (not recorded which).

The CDR3 is CASGYVQGAKGEQFF. Here is the DNA: TGTGCCAGCGGTTACGTCCAGGGGGCCAAGGGTGAGCAGTTCTTC. The V gene is TRBV6-5 and the J gene is TRBJ2-1; 8 bases in the junction line up with TRBD1. CDR1 and CDR2, looked up from the germline V gene, are MNHEY and SVGAGI. Inclusive of the bounding cysteine and phenylalanine, the CDR3 is 15 residues long. This entry keeps only the CDR3 DNA: 45 bases, framed from base 1.